A single sample gave rise to the 18 T cell receptor beta chains below, sequenced in a study of identical twins. TCRdb re-called the 5' RACE reads with MiXCR, one entry per CDR3 protein. The sample consists of 550,000 to 700,000 distinct CDR3 sequences, 21% of them appearing once. Separately, the same data were catalogued under a study of T cells expressing NK-cell markers.

The material sequenced was PBMCs. All receptors derive from a woman in her late teens or twenties in good health.

The V and J genes are TRBV5-1 and TRBJ1-3; no clear D gene. This CDR3 has 13 amino acids. The V gene lost 2 bases and the J gene lost 8 bases, with 11 bases spanning the gap. Per the germline V gene, CDR1 is SGHRS and CDR2 is YFSETQ. CDR3 amino acids: CASSFAPEHTIYF. The CDR3 nucleotides are TGCGCCAGCAGCTTTGCGCCTGAACACACCATATATTTT.

At least ten counts were recorded for this clonotype. The chain recombines TRBV20-1 with TRBJ2-7; possible D gene TRBD1, 5 bases. The CDR3 has 12 residues. The germline gives CDR1 DFQATT, CDR2 SNEGSKA (reference sequence). The ends were cut back, 1 base at V and 4 bases at J, with 8 bases in the middle. This CDR3 reads CSARGRDYEQYF. The DNA of the CDR3 is TGCAGTGCTAGAGGCAGGGATTACGAGCAGTACTTC.

The V gene is TRBV5-1, the J gene TRBJ2-1; TRBD2 matches 12 bases. Germline lookup yields CDR1 SGHRS and CDR2 YFSETQ. The ends lost 4 bases at V and 5 bases at J; junction bases unmatched: 7. The CDR3 covers 16 residues. DNA for the CDR3: TGCGCCAGCAGCATAAACCTAGCGGGGGGGGACAATGAGCAGTTCTTC. Translated: CASSINLAGGDNEQFF.

The chain uses TRBV12-3 or TRBV12-4 and TRBJ2-1, with 7 bases aligning to TRBD1. The CDR3 has 15 amino acids. V lost 7 bases, J lost 5 bases, and 11 bases stayed unmatched. The CDR3 loop reads CASMLAGTVHNEQFF. In DNA form, the CDR3 reads TGTGCCAGCATGCTAGCCGGGACAGTCCACAATGAGCAGTTCTTC.

The chain recombines TRBV9 with TRBJ1-4; D gene ambiguous. Germline lookup yields CDR1 SGDLS and CDR2 YYNGEE. The CDR3 runs 15 residues. V was clipped by 0 bases and J by 5 bases, with 11 bases between them. The CDR3 reads CASSVGKLANEKLFF. CDR3 DNA sequence: TGTGCCAGCAGCGTAGGGAAATTGGCCAATGAAAAACTGTTTTTT.

This clonotype came up many times. The chain has TRBV12-3 or TRBV12-4 and TRBJ1-1; TRBD1 aligns across 7 bases. J was trimmed by 3 bases and V by 3 bases; bases with no gene match: 1. The CDR3 is made up of 13 amino acids. CDR3 sequence: CASSFDRDTEAFF. CDR3 sequence (DNA): TGTGCCAGCAGTTTCGACAGGGACACTGAAGCTTTCTTT.

This clonotype appeared many times. This sequence joins TRBV20-1 and TRBJ2-2; D tentatively fits TRBD1 or TRBD2 (6 bases each). CDR1 and CDR2 (germline): DFQATT, SNEGSKA (reference sequence). V lost 6 bases and J 0 bases, leaving 14 bases between the germline ends. This CDR3 comprises 15 residues. The CDR3 loop is CSARVGGANTGELFF. CDR3 nucleotide sequence: TGCAGTGCCCGGGTGGGGGGCGCGAACACCGGGGAGCTGTTTTTT.

The chain recombines TRBV7-9 with TRBJ2-1; D gene uncertain. This CDR3 region has 15 residues. V was clipped by 5 bases and J by 3 bases, with 14 bases between them. Germline CDR1 reads SEHNR; CDR2 reads FQNEAQ (reference sequence). Here the CDR3 DNA reads TGTGCCAGCAGCCGACTCCCTTCGGGCTACAATGAGCAGTTCTTC. It specifies CASSRLPSGYNEQFF.

The chain has TRBV10-3 and TRBJ2-1; perhaps D is TRBD1 or TRBD2 (5 bases each). The germline V gene encodes CDR1 ENHRY and CDR2 SYGVKD. The germline V and J ends were trimmed by 3 bases and 9 bases, with 12 bases remaining between them. The CDR3 spans 13 residues. The CDR3 coding sequence is TGTGCCATCAGTGAAGGGACCAACGGTGAGCAGTTCTTC. This sequence encodes CAISEGTNGEQFF.

This clonotype was recorded a few times. CDR3 region: CASSQRSWTSGGAPGGELFF. The CDR3 DNA reads TGTGCCAGCAGCCAAAGATCCTGGACTAGCGGGGGGGCTCCTGGCGGGGAGCTGTTTTTT. The genes are TRBV3-1 and TRBJ2-2, with 15 bases that match TRBD2. V lost 2 bases to trimming and J lost 7 bases; unmatched junction nucleotides: 14. This CDR3 comprises 20 residues. Germline CDR1 and CDR2: LGHDT and YNNKEL (reference sequence). Using reference TRBV3-1 and TRBJ2-2 for the parts outside the CDR3, the full variable domain is DTAVSQTPKYLVTQMGNDKSIKCEQNLGHDTMYWYKQDSKKFLKIMFSYNNKELIINETVPNRFSPKSPDKAHLNLHINSLELGDSAVYFCASSQRSWTSGGAPGGELFFGEGSRLTVL.

This chain joins TRBV7-9 and TRBJ1-3, with 9 bases that match TRBD1. The CDR3 sequence is 14 residues long. Unmatched junction bases numbered 7, after V lost 5 bases and J lost 8 bases. Germline CDR1 SEHNR, CDR2 FQNEAQ (reference sequence). CDR3: CASSHRDREDTIYF. DNA for the CDR3: TGTGCCAGCAGCCACCGGGACAGGGAAGACACCATATATTTT.

This rearrangement joins TRBV12-3 or TRBV12-4 to TRBJ2-4; TRBD1 matches 7 bases. After removal of 6 bases from V and 5 bases from J, the junction contained 10 bases not matched to a gene. The CDR3 runs to 15 residues. The CDR3 is CASSSDRSRQNIQYF. CDR3 DNA sequence: TGTGCCAGCAGCTCGGACAGGTCGAGACAAAACATTCAGTACTTC.

The chain uses TRBV20-1 and TRBJ2-7; tentative D call: TRBD2 (7 bases). Germline V gene data show CDR1 as DFQATT and CDR2 as SNEGSKA (reference sequence). The CDR3 length is 17 residues. The V end was cut by 0 bases, the J end by 5 bases, with 23 bases between. The CDR3: CSARDRYTAGAKDEQYF. DNA for the CDR3: TGCAGTGCTAGAGATCGGTATACCGCGGGGGCTAAAGACGAGCAGTACTTC.

The V call is TRBV28, the J call TRBJ1-4, with 9 bases lining up with TRBD1. This CDR3 is built from 15 residues. Germline CDR1 is MDHEN and CDR2 is SYDVKM. V dropped 3 bases and J dropped 8; count of bases not matched to a gene: 7. The CDR3 sequence is CASSLSGTGLEKLFF. CDR3 DNA: TGTGCCAGCAGTTTGTCCGGGACAGGGTTGGAAAAACTGTTTTTT.

This clonotype was seen a few times. The chain has TRBV18 and TRBJ2-3; possibly TRBD1 for D (5 bases). V was pared by 3 bases and J by 3 bases, with 10 bases between. Germline CDR1 is KGHSH and CDR2 is LQKENI. The CDR3 has 14 amino acids. The CDR3 sequence: CASSPLDSTDTQYF. The CDR3 DNA reads TGTGCCAGCTCACCGCTCGACAGTACAGATACGCAGTATTTT.

This clonotype has a count of ten or more. The V and J genes are TRBV14 and TRBJ1-1; the D is unclear. Per germline, CDR1 SGHDN and CDR2 FVKESK. V was pared by 0 bases and J by 0 bases, with 8 bases between. The CDR3 loop spans 15 amino acids. The CDR3 spells CASSQDGEMNTEAFF. In nucleotides, the CDR3 is TGTGCCAGCAGCCAAGATGGTGAGATGAACACTGAAGCTTTCTTT.

V and J are TRBV4-1 and TRBJ2-7, with no clear D. Trimming pared 0 bases from V and 0 bases from J, leaving 6 bases between. CDR3 length: 14 residues. Germline CDR1 MGHRA, CDR2 YSYEKL. Written as DNA, the CDR3 is TGCGCCAGCAGCCAAGACGACAACTCCTACGAGCAGTACTTC. It encodes CASSQDDNSYEQYF.

The table lists this clonotype with a few counts. The gene calls are TRBV20-1 and TRBJ2-4, with TRBD2 matching over 8 bases. V dropped 1 base and J dropped 6; count of bases not matched to a gene: 8. The CDR3 spans 15 residues. Germline V lookup: CDR1 DFQATT, CDR2 SNEGSKA (reference sequence). CDR3 sequence reads: CSARAAREVRNIQYF. The DNA for the CDR3 is TGCAGTGCTAGAGCCGCGCGGGAGGTGAGAAACATTCAGTACTTC.